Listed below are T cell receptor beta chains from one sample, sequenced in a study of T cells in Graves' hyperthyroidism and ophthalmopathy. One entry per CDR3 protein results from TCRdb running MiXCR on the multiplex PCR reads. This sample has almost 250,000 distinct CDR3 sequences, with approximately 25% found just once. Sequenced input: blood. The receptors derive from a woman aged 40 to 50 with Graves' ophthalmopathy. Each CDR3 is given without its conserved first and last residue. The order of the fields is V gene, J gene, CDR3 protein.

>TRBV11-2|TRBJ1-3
ASSLALSSGNTIY
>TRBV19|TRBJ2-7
ASSTTSGYEQY
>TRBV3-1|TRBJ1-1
ASSLGQGPLTAF
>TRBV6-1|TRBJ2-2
ASRDRGITGELF
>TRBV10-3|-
AISELQTGGEQF
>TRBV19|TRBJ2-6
AGRTLTGVGSGANVLT
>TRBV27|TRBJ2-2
ASRLFSGGTGELF
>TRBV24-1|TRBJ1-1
ATSDGQRAEAF
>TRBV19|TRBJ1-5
ASSTSGGQPQR
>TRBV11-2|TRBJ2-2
ASSQGGRTRNTGELF
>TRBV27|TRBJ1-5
ASSRRANQPQH
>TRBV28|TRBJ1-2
ASSAGTGRRGYT
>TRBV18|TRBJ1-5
ASSPQGTEGNQPQH
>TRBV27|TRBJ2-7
ASSLSRGWSYEQY
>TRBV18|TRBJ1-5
ASSPEGSNQPQH
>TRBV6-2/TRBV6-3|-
ASSRARGHDEQF
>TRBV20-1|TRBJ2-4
SATGTSGSGRGKNIQY
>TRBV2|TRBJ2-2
ASPPGTSGSRELF
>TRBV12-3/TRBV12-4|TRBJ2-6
ASSLSGLRSGANVLT
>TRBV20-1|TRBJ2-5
SARDRWNQETQY
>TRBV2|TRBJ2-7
ASSDRGVEQY
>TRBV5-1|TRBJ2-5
ASSLGWSMETQY
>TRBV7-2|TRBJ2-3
ASSLASSPGKQQY
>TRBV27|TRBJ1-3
ASMTRTGRFGNTIY
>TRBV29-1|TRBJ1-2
SGGQGADYGYT
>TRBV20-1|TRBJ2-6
SARAFYGYSGANVLT
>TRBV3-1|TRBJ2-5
ASKGVQETQY
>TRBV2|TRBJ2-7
ASSSGSRSYEQY
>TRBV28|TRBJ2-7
AIRPIRTGIGEQY
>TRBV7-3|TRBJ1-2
ASTPLDKLA
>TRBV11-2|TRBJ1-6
ASSLRPRQANNSPLH
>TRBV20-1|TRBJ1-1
SAIDSFLLGTEAF
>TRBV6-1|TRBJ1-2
ASSRSGQGNYGYT
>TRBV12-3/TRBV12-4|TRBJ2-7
ASVDRSYEQY
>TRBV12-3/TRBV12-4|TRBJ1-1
ASSPPPRLNTEAF
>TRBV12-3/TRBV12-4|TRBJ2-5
ASTLGGGETQY
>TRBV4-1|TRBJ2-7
ASSQDPGSGSSYEQY
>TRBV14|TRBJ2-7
ASSGRNYEQY
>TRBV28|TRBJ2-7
ASSLQGDTSYEQY
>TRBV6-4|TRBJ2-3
ASRLAFLADTQY
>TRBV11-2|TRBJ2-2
ASSLRTGAGTGELF
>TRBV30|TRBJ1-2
DWMGKGYN